Presented here are 19 T cell receptor beta chains from one specimen sequenced in a study of T cell responses to AZD1222 COVID-19 vaccine. Data came from immunoSEQ multiplex PCR; TCRdb stores just in-frame clones and leaves some out. The sample lists about 120,000 clones; less than 95% were seen once. The sequencing used peripheral blood, collected on day 0 of AZD1222 vaccination. The receptors come from an adult in good health.

The chain is built from TRBV9 and TRBJ2-6, with 10 bases aligning to TRBD1. CDR1 and CDR2 (germline): SGDLS, YYNGEE. This CDR3 contains 19 residues. V was clipped by 3 bases and J by 2 bases; unmatched bases: 11. The CDR3 nucleotides are TGTGCCAGCAGCGACACCTCCGGGACAGGGGTACCTGGGGCCAACGTCCTGACTTTC. The encoded protein is CASSDTSGTGVPGANVLTF.

V and J are TRBV25-1 and TRBJ2-6, with D unresolved. V shed 6 bases and J shed 0 bases, with 12 bases lying between them. CDR3 length: 16 residues. From germline, CDR1 is MGHDK and CDR2 SYGVNS. The CDR3 protein is CASSPMTASGANVLTF. The DNA of the CDR3 is TGTGCCAGCAGCCCGATGACGGCCTCTGGGGCCAACGTCCTGACTTTC.

In this sample, this clone turned up a few times. The rearrangement links TRBV6-6 to TRBJ1-1, with D possibly matching TRBD1 (5 bases). Trimming took 6 bases from V and 2 from J, leaving 13 bases between them. This CDR3 contains 14 residues. CDR1 and CDR2 (germline): MNHNY, SVGAGI (reference sequence). CDR3: CASRPGRGNTEAFF. CDR3 nucleotide sequence: TGTGCCAGCAGGCCCGGGAGGGGTAACACTGAAGCTTTCTTT.

This sequence joins TRBV5-1 and TRBJ1-3, with a tentative D call TRBD1 (6 bases). This CDR3 has 16 amino acids. From germline, CDR1 is SGHRS and CDR2 YFSETQ. The V end was cut by 0 bases, the J end by 4 bases, with 14 bases between. CDR3 region: CASSLDVGAGGNTIYF. The CDR3 DNA follows: TGCGCCAGCAGCTTGGATGTGGGGGCGGGAGGAAACACCATATATTTT. Together with reference TRBV5-1 and TRBJ1-3, the CDR3 gives the full variable domain: KAGVTQTPRYLIKTRGQQVTLSCSPISGHRSVSWYQQTPGQGLQFLFEYFSETQRNKGNFPGRFSGRQFSNSRSEMNVSTLELGDSALYLCASSLDVGAGGNTIYFGEGSWLTVV.

The rearrangement joins TRBV6-5 to TRBJ1-2; a weak D match, TRBD1 (6 bases). V lost 2 bases and J lost 4, with 14 bases in between. The CDR3 contains 15 residues. Looked up from germline, CDR1 is MNHEY and CDR2 is SVGAGI. This CDR3 is CASSYRTVSGYGYTF. The CDR3, as DNA: TGTGCCAGCAGTTACCGGACAGTCTCGGGCTATGGCTACACCTTC.

The chain combines TRBV5-1 with TRBJ2-5, with D unresolved. This CDR3 spans 12 amino acids. CDR1 is SGHRS and CDR2 is YFSETQ in the germline V gene. Trimming took 5 bases from V and 5 from J, leaving 10 bases between them. The CDR3 spells CASRNPRETQYF. The CDR3, as DNA: TGCGCCAGCAGGAACCCCAGGGAGACCCAGTACTTC.

V and J are TRBV29-1 and TRBJ1-5; TRBD1 is a possible D gene (5 bases). Germline V gene lookup returns CDR1 SQVTM and CDR2 ANQGSEA. The ends were cut back, 4 bases at V and 1 base at J, with 11 bases in the middle. The CDR3 spans 14 residues. In nucleotides, the CDR3 is TGCAGCGTTGCGGGGGGAGGGAGCAATCAGCCCCAGCATTTT. It specifies CSVAGGGSNQPQHF.

The DNA for the CDR3 is TGTGCCAGCAGCTTAGAAGGGGCGAACACAGATACGCAGTATTTT. Residues: CASSLEGANTDTQYF. V usage is TRBV11-3 and J usage is TRBJ2-3; possibly TRBD1 for D (5 bases). V lost 0 bases, J lost 2 bases, and 9 bases lay in between. In germline, CDR1 is SGHNT, CDR2 YENEEA. This CDR3 comprises 15 residues. Full variable domain (remainder filled in from reference TRBV11-3 and TRBJ2-3): EAGVVQSPRYKIIEKKQPVAFWCNPISGHNTLYWYLQNLGQGPELLIRYENEEAVDDSQLPKDRFSAERLKGVDSTLKIQPAELGDSAVYLCASSLEGANTDTQYFGPGTRLTVL.

The chain uses TRBV3-1 (or the pseudogene TRBV3-2) and TRBJ2-1, with a possible D match to TRBD2 (6 bases). CDR3 length equals 17 residues. Trimming took off 5 bases at V and 6 bases at J, with 23 bases between the two ends. Germline V CDR1 and CDR2: LGHDT, YNNKEL (reference sequence). CDR3 protein: CASSYYRDSGMSNEQFF. In DNA form, the CDR3 reads TGTGCCAGCAGCTACTACCGGGACTCAGGGATGTCCAATGAGCAGTTCTTC.

The chain is built from TRBV15 and TRBJ1-4, with D possibly matching TRBD1 (5 bases). With 0 bases removed from V and 6 bases from J, the gap between germline ends came to 11 bases. There are 15 residues in the CDR3. The germline V gene has CDR1 LNHNV and CDR2 YYDKDF (reference sequence). The CDR3 nucleotides read TGTGCCACCAGCAGAGAGCGGGGGACCCATGAAAAACTGTTTTTT. Residues: CATSRERGTHEKLFF.

The chain couples TRBV24-1 to TRBJ2-7; D is possibly TRBD2 (5 bases). The V gene's germline CDR1 is KGHDR and CDR2 SFDVKD. This CDR3 has 15 residues. V lost 2 bases and J 2 bases, leaving 12 bases between the germline ends. The CDR3 sequence: CATSDSSGGTYEQYF. Written as DNA, the CDR3 is TGTGCCACCAGTGATTCTTCAGGAGGCACCTACGAGCAGTACTTC.

DNA for the CDR3: TGCAGCGTTGATTTGAGGGCGCCAAAAGAGACCCAGTACTTC. Translated, it gives CSVDLRAPKETQYF. The V gene is TRBV29-1, the J gene TRBJ2-5; the D gene is possibly TRBD2 (5 bases). The germline V gene has CDR1 SQVTM and CDR2 ANQGSEA. V dropped 3 bases and J dropped 3 bases, with 14 bases sitting between them. The CDR3 has 14 amino acids.

The V call is TRBV5-1, the J call TRBJ1-3; D not certain. Trimming took 6 bases from V and 3 from J, leaving 7 bases between them. Germline CDR1 SGHRS, CDR2 YFSETQ. The CDR3 has 12 residues. The CDR3 DNA sequence: TGCGCCAGCAAAGGAAGTGGAAACACCATATATTTT. Amino acid sequence: CASKGSGNTIYF. The full variable domain, in which reference TRBV5-1 and TRBJ1-3 provide the parts outside the CDR3, is KAGVTQTPRYLIKTRGQQVTLSCSPISGHRSVSWYQQTPGQGLQFLFEYFSETQRNKGNFPGRFSGRQFSNSRSEMNVSTLELGDSALYLCASKGSGNTIYFGEGSWLTVV.

Here the CDR3 DNA reads TGTGCCAGCAGTCGACTGTCGGAAGCTTTCTTT. It codes for CASSRLSEAFF. The rearrangement links TRBV6-5 to TRBJ1-1; D remains unclear. Per the germline V gene, CDR1 is MNHEY and CDR2 is SVGAGI. V gave up 5 bases and J gave up 8 bases, with 9 bases separating them. The CDR3 runs to 11 residues.

The rearrangement links TRBV5-1 to TRBJ1-6, with D unclear. Looked up from germline, CDR1 is SGHRS and CDR2 is YFSETQ. The CDR3 is made up of 12 amino acids. V shed 7 bases and J shed 10 bases, with 12 bases lying between them. In DNA, the CDR3 is TGCGCCAGCGCCCGGACTACCTCACCCCTCCACTTT. Its translation is CASARTTSPLHF.

The chain employs TRBV10-2 and TRBJ2-5, with unresolved D. Trimming removed 4 bases from V and 4 bases from J, with 7 bases in between. The CDR3 covers 12 residues. CDR1 is WSHSY, CDR2 SAAADI, per germline. CDR3 region: CASSGGGETQYF. The CDR3 nucleotides are TGCGCCAGCAGTGGAGGTGGAGAGACCCAGTACTTC.

The chain links TRBV19 to TRBJ1-2; TRBD1 is a possible D gene (5 bases). Germline values: CDR1 LNHDA, CDR2 SQIVND (reference sequence). V dropped 8 bases and J dropped 12 bases, with 10 bases sitting between them. This CDR3 spans 9 amino acids. CDR3 coding DNA: TGTGCCAGTGGCAGGGACCACACCTTC. The encoded protein is CASGRDHTF.

This clone has only one observation. The chain is built from TRBV12-3 or TRBV12-4 and TRBJ1-1; D ambiguous. V shed 3 bases and J shed 6 bases, with 8 bases lying between them. The CDR3 has 12 residues. This CDR3 is CASSFGGAEAFF. The CDR3 DNA reads TGTGCCAGCAGTTTTGGCGGAGCTGAAGCTTTCTTT.

This sequence joins TRBV29-1 and TRBJ2-5; 9 nucleotides line up with TRBD1. Germline CDR1 and CDR2: SQVTM and ANQGSEA. The length of the CDR3 is 12 residues. J lost 5 bases, V lost 7 bases, and 5 bases had no gene match. The CDR3 is CSARQGVETQYF. The CDR3 DNA reads as TGCAGCGCCAGACAGGGGGTGGAGACCCAGTACTTC. Combining the CDR3 with reference TRBV29-1 and TRBJ2-5 gives the whole variable domain SAVISQKPSRDICQRGTSLTIQCQVDSQVTMMFWYRQQPGQSLTLIATANQGSEATYESGFVIDKFPISRPNLTFSTLTVSNMSPEDSSIYLCSARQGVETQYFGPGTRLLVL.